The 30 T cell receptor beta chains listed next were all sequenced from one sample in a study of blood T cell repertoires in COVID-19. TCRdb keeps only in-frame clones here, not all; method: immunoSEQ multiplex PCR. The sample carries about 200,000 clones, 89% recorded once. Sequencing was done on a sample of PBMCs or T cells enriched from blood (not recorded which). These TCRs come from a woman between 18 and 29 years old who had recovered from COVID-19.

This sequence joins TRBV24-1 and TRBJ2-1, with D possibly being TRBD2 (6 bases). Deletions cut 3 bases from V and 0 bases from J, with 14 bases between. Germline V gene lookup returns CDR1 KGHDR and CDR2 SFDVKD. The CDR3 runs 17 residues. The CDR3 protein is CATSDNGGAGSYNEQFF. In nucleotides, the CDR3 is TGTGCCACCAGTGATAATGGAGGGGCAGGCTCCTACAATGAGCAGTTCTTC.

This chain's CDR3 is CASSSDGQNEKLFF. The CDR3 DNA is TGCGCCAGCAGCTCGGACGGACAAAATGAAAAACTGTTTTTT. This chain joins TRBV5-1 and TRBJ1-4; D may be TRBD1 (5 bases). The V gene's germline CDR1 is SGHRS and CDR2 YFSETQ. V was shortened by 3 bases and J by 5 bases, with 11 bases between the two germline ends. This CDR3 is 14 amino acids long.

The chain employs TRBV5-1 and TRBJ1-2; the D gene is possibly TRBD1 (6 bases). The ends were cut back, 0 bases at V and 2 bases at J, with 14 bases in the middle. The length of the CDR3 is 16 residues. Germline assignment: CDR1 SGHRS and CDR2 YFSETQ. CDR3 DNA: TGCGCCAGCAGCTTGGCCCGCCAGGGGTTCAACTATGGCTACACCTTC. It codes for CASSLARQGFNYGYTF.

The gene calls are TRBV4-1 and TRBJ1-2, with 9 bases lining up with TRBD1. Germline CDR1 is MGHRA and CDR2 is YSYEKL. The CDR3 is 17 amino acids. V trimming: 1 base; J trimming: 6 bases; junction bases outside the gene matches: 12. The CDR3 protein is CASSQGYRDRVSDGYTF. In nucleotides, the CDR3 is TGCGCCAGCAGCCAAGGATACCGGGACAGGGTATCGGATGGCTACACCTTC.

The genes are TRBV25-1 and TRBJ1-5; D remains unclear. CDR3 length equals 14 residues. V was cut by 2 bases and J by 6 bases, with 11 bases left in between. Per germline, CDR1 MGHDK and CDR2 SYGVNS. DNA of the CDR3: TGTGCCAGCAGTGAAATCGGGGAAGCTCAGCCCCAGCATTTT. The encoded protein is CASSEIGEAQPQHF.

The chain is built from TRBV10-3 and TRBJ1-1, with unresolved D. Deletions cut 7 bases from V and 4 bases from J, with 16 bases between. The CDR3 is made up of 14 amino acids. Germline V gives CDR1 ENHRY, CDR2 SYGVKD. The CDR3 bases are TGTGCCATCAAGCTTGGACGGGGAGGCACTGAAGCTTTCTTT. Encoded protein: CAIKLGRGGTEAFF.

CDR3 loop: CASSESGGNPQHF. The CDR3 DNA reads as TGCGCCAGCAGTGAGTCGGGAGGTAATCCCCAGCATTTT. The V call is TRBV10-2, the J call TRBJ1-5; the D is unclear. Germline CDR1 and CDR2: WSHSY and SAAADI. This CDR3 contains 13 residues. The germline V and J ends were trimmed by 0 bases and 10 bases, with 10 bases remaining between them.

The rearrangement joins TRBV19 to TRBJ1-4; TRBD1 might be the D (5 bases). Trimming took off 5 bases at V and 12 bases at J, with 22 bases between the two ends. This CDR3 contains 15 residues. Looked up from germline, CDR1 is LNHDA and CDR2 is SQIVND (reference sequence). CDR3: CASSPNLIGTRELFF. CDR3 coding DNA: TGTGCCAGTAGTCCTAACCTGATTGGGACTCGTGAACTGTTTTTT.

The chain has TRBV12-3 or TRBV12-4 and TRBJ1-2; tentatively, D is TRBD1 (5 bases). Deletions cut 8 bases from V and 4 bases from J, with 11 bases between. The CDR3 runs to 12 residues. In DNA form, the CDR3 reads TGTGCCAGCGTCCCGGGGGTCTATGGCTACACCTTC. This codes for CASVPGVYGYTF.

This chain links TRBV7-8 with TRBJ1-2; possible D gene TRBD1, 5 bases. The CDR3 runs to 16 residues. Trimming stripped 0 bases from V and 4 bases from J, with 15 bases between. Germline V CDR1 and CDR2: SGHVS, FQNEAQ. The CDR3 nucleotides read TGTGCCAGCAGCTTAGCTCCCAGGGTAAACGGCTATGGCTACACCTTC. Translation gives CASSLAPRVNGYGYTF.

Comment on this clone: Compared with germline, one end of the junction differs, possibly owing to a read error. The chain joins TRBV28 to TRBJ1-1; perhaps TRBD1 as D (5 bases). CDR1 MDHEN and CDR2 SYDVKM come from the germline V gene. The CDR3 consists of 10 residues. The DNA for the CDR3 is TGTGCCACCACGGTCAGGGAAGTTTTCTTT. Amino acid sequence: CATTVREVFF.

The chain carries TRBV29-1 and TRBJ1-6, with D hard to call. Per germline, CDR1 SQVTM and CDR2 ANQGSEA. V was trimmed by 2 bases and J by 6 bases, leaving 8 bases between them. This CDR3 region has 13 residues. The CDR3 protein is CSVELGSNSPLHF. The CDR3 DNA follows: TGCAGCGTTGAACTGGGGAGTAATTCACCCCTCCACTTT.

This clone showed up just once. This chain joins TRBV30 and TRBJ2-3, with D possibly matching TRBD1 (6 bases). CDR3 size: 15 residues. Germline CDR1 is GTSNPN and CDR2 is SVGIG (reference sequence). Trimming removed 0 bases at V and 4 bases at J, with 14 bases between. The CDR3 spells CAWSVQIGGPDTQYF. CDR3 nucleotides: TGTGCCTGGAGTGTACAAATTGGGGGCCCAGATACGCAGTATTTT.

V gene TRBV10-3 combines with J gene TRBJ1-1; perhaps TRBD1 as D (6 bases). CDR1 is ENHRY, CDR2 SYGVKD, per germline. The V end was cut by 4 bases, the J end by 1 base, with 7 bases between. The CDR3 covers 13 residues. The CDR3 DNA reads as TGTGCCATCAGTGGGACAGCGAACACTGAAGCTTTCTTT. This gives the protein CAISGTANTEAFF.

The J gene is TRBJ2-7, the V gene TRBV5-4; 7 bases are a match to TRBD1. V shed 1 base and J 2 bases; nucleotides not matched to a gene: 3. Per germline, CDR1 SGHNT and CDR2 YYREEE (reference sequence). This CDR3 is built from 14 residues. CDR3 bases: TGTGCCAGCAGCTTGTATCAGGGGGCCTACGAGCAGTACTTC. The encoded protein is CASSLYQGAYEQYF.

This clone occurred once. The chain links TRBV7-9 to TRBJ1-2, with a possible D match to TRBD1 (5 bases). V lost 4 bases and J 0 bases, leaving 12 bases between the germline ends. CDR1 is SEHNR, CDR2 FQNEAQ, per germline (reference sequence). This CDR3 is built from 15 residues. The CDR3 loop is CASSSDGQANYGYTF. In nucleotides, the CDR3 is TGTGCCAGCAGCTCGGACGGACAAGCTAACTATGGCTACACCTTC.

V is TRBV6-1 and J is TRBJ1-6; 9 bases match TRBD1. Per germline, CDR1 MNHNS and CDR2 SASEGT. The CDR3 is made up of 16 amino acids. V lost 2 bases and J lost 7; bases outside the gene matches: 6. CDR3 amino acids: CASSEQPGQGNSPLHF. The CDR3 bases are TGTGCCAGCAGTGAACAACCGGGACAGGGAAATTCACCCCTCCACTTT.

The chain joins TRBV4-1 to TRBJ2-3, with D possibly being TRBD2 (5 bases). The CDR3 runs to 16 residues. CDR1 and CDR2 (germline): MGHRA, YSYEKL. V gave up 2 bases and J gave up 1 base, with 13 bases separating them. The CDR3 sequence is CASSQQFVRGTDTQYF. For the CDR3, the DNA is TGCGCCAGCAGCCAACAGTTCGTGCGGGGCACAGATACGCAGTATTTT.

This clone was recorded once. In DNA form, the CDR3 reads TGTGCCAGCAGCCCCGACAGGGGGGGGTACCAGGCTTTCTTT. Translation: CASSPDRGGYQAFF. The rearrangement joins TRBV28 to TRBJ1-1; 9 positions match TRBD1. The CDR3 consists of 14 residues. J was trimmed by 11 bases and V by 6 bases; bases with no gene match: 13. Germline V lookup: CDR1 MDHEN, CDR2 SYDVKM.

The chain is built from TRBV6-5 and TRBJ2-2; 9 nucleotides align to TRBD1. This CDR3 has 15 residues. CDR1 is MNHEY, CDR2 SVGAGI, per germline. Losses at the gene ends were 6 bases for V and 2 bases for J; bases not matched to a gene: 4. CDR3 DNA sequence: TGTGCCAGCAGCCGGGACAGGGAAAACACCGGGGAGCTGTTTTTT. Residues: CASSRDRENTGELFF.

The CDR3: CACRDRGNNSPLHF. The DNA for the CDR3 is TGTGCCTGCCGGGACAGGGGAAATAATTCACCCCTCCACTTT. The chain uses TRBV14 and TRBJ1-6; TRBD1 matches at 10 bases. The junction had 6 bases not matched to a gene; V was cut back by 11 bases and J by 5 bases. This CDR3 contains 14 residues. Germline-derived CDR1 and CDR2 are SGHDN and FVKESK.

The chain links TRBV30 to TRBJ2-7; D may be TRBD2 (6 bases). Trimming pared 0 bases from V and 2 bases from J, leaving 11 bases between. The germline V gene encodes CDR1 GTSNPN and CDR2 SVGIG (reference sequence). CDR3 size: 14 residues. CDR3 amino acids: CAWSVGTGAYEQYF. The CDR3 DNA reads TGTGCCTGGAGTGTAGGGACGGGAGCCTACGAGCAGTACTTC.

Details on this clone: The sample carries other DNA sequences with the same CDR3. The chain links TRBV3-1 (or the pseudogene TRBV3-2) to TRBJ1-2; 7 bases align to TRBD1. Germline-derived CDR1 and CDR2 are LGHDT and YNNKEL (reference sequence). With V trimmed by 1 base and J by 1 base, 0 bases remained unmatched. This CDR3 is built from 14 residues. CDR3 residues: CASSQGQGNYGYTF. The CDR3 bases are TGTGCCAGCAGCCAAGGACAGGGTAACTATGGCTACACCTTC.

The V call is TRBV29-1, the J call TRBJ2-3; 7 bases align to TRBD1. V dropped 2 bases and J dropped 1; count of bases not matched to a gene: 6. Looked up from germline, CDR1 is SQVTM and CDR2 is ANQGSEA. The CDR3 consists of 15 residues. CDR3 loop: CSVEIYRGGTDTQYF. CDR3 bases: TGCAGCGTTGAAATTTACAGGGGAGGCACAGATACGCAGTATTTT.

This clone was seen more than once but under ten times. The CDR3 coding sequence is TGTGCCAGCAGCTTAGACTCATTGGAGACCCAGTACTTC. Translated: CASSLDSLETQYF. J is TRBJ2-5 and V is TRBV7-8; D gene ambiguous. The CDR3 is made up of 13 amino acids. Germline CDR1 and CDR2: SGHVS and FQNEAQ. V lost 1 base, J lost 5 bases, and 8 bases lay in between.

J is TRBJ2-2 and V is TRBV19; D is perhaps TRBD2 (6 bases). The V end lost 5 bases, the J end lost 3 bases, and 10 bases lay between the germline ends. CDR1 and CDR2 from the germline V gene are LNHDA and SQIVND (reference sequence). The CDR3 contains 14 residues. The CDR3: CASSPRLDTGELFF. CDR3 DNA: TGTGCCAGTAGTCCGCGACTAGACACCGGGGAGCTGTTTTTT.

The V and J genes are TRBV24-1 and TRBJ2-3; 11 positions agree with TRBD1. The CDR3 totals 17 residues. V was clipped by 3 bases and J by 2 bases; unmatched bases: 6. Germline V gives CDR1 KGHDR, CDR2 SFDVKD. CDR3 sequence: CATSDTPGQGVTDTQYF. The CDR3 DNA sequence: TGTGCCACCAGTGATACTCCGGGACAGGGGGTCACAGATACGCAGTATTTT.

J is TRBJ2-3 and V is TRBV11-3; no clear D gene. The germline CDR1 and CDR2 sequences are SGHNT and YENEEA. The germline V and J ends were trimmed by 2 bases and 4 bases, with 7 bases remaining between them. The CDR3 runs 13 residues. CDR3: CASSLIVSDTQYF. The CDR3 DNA reads as TGTGCCAGCAGCTTAATAGTTTCAGATACGCAGTATTTT.

The chain recombines TRBV11-2 with TRBJ2-1; D unresolved. V lost 0 bases to trimming and J lost 9 bases, with 9 bases between them. Germline V lookup: CDR1 SGHAT, CDR2 FQNNGV. The CDR3 is 13 amino acids. CDR3 nucleotide sequence: TGTGCCAGCAGCTTAGATCGGGTACTTGAGCAGTTCTTC. Translation gives CASSLDRVLEQFF.

This clone was recorded a few times. The chain recombines TRBV12-3 or TRBV12-4 with TRBJ2-1, with D perhaps matching TRBD2 (6 bases). V dropped 6 bases and J dropped 13 bases, with 13 bases sitting between them. The CDR3 sequence is 11 residues long. The CDR3 DNA follows: TGTGCCAGCAGCCCCGGGACTTCTCAGTTCTTC. Translation gives CASSPGTSQFF.